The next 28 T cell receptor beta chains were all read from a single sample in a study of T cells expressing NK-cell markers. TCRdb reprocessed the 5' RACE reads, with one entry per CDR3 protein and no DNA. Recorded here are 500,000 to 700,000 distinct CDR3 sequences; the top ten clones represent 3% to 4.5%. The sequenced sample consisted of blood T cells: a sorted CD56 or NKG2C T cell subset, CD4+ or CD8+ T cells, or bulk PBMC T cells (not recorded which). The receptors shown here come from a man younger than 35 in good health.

This CDR3 is CASSQDGPGDEKLFF. The rearrangement links TRBV4-3 to TRBJ1-4. CDR1 is LGHNA, CDR2 YSLEER, per germline. The length of the CDR3 is 15 residues.

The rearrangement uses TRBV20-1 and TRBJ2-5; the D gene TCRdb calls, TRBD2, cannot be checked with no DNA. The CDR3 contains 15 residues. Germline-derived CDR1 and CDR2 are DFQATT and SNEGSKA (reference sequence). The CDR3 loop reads CSAREAERAQETQYF.

The CDR3 sequence is CASRPTSGFTDTQYF. The gene calls are TRBV2 and TRBJ2-3; TCRdb calls TRBD2, which cannot be checked without DNA. The CDR3 contains 15 residues. Germline-derived CDR1 and CDR2 are SNHLY and FYNNEI.

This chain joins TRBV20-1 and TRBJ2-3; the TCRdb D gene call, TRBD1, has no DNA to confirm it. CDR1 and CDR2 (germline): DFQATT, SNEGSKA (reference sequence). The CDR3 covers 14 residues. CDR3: CSARVPGVKDTQYF.

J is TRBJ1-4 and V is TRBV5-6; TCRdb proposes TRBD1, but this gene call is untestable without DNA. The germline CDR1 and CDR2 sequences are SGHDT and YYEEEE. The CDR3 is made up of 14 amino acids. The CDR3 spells CASSLRGGPEKLFF.

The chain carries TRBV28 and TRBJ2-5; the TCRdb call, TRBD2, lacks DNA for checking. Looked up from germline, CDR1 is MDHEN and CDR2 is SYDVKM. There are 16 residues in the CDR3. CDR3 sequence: CASIPLAGGGEETQYF.

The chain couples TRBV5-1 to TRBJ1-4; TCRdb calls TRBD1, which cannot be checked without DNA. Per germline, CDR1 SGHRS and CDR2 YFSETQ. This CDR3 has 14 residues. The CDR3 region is CASSVGTLGEKLFF.

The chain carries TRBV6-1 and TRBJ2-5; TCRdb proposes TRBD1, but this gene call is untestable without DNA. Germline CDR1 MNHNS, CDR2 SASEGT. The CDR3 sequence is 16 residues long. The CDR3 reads CASSEGGQGLGETQYF.

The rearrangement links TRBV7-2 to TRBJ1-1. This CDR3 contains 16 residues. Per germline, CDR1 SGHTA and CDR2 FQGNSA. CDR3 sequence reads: CASSLGWAGPRTEAFF.

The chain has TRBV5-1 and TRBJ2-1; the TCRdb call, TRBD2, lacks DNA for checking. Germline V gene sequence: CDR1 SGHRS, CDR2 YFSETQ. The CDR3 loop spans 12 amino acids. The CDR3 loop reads CASSSTSVEQFF.

The CDR3 protein is CSVEDTHRAGNTIYF. The chain combines TRBV29-1 with TRBJ1-3; TCRdb selects TRBD1, and the lack of DNA leaves this call unchecked. CDR1 is SQVTM and CDR2 is ANQGSEA in the germline V gene. The CDR3 loop spans 15 amino acids.

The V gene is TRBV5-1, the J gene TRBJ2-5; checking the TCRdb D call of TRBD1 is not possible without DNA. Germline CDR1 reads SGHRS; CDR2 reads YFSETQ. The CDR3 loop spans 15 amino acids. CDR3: CASSLALTGQETQYF.

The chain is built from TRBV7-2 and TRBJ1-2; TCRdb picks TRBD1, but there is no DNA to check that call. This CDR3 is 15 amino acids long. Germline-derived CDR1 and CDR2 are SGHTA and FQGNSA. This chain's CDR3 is CASSLGAGELHGYTF.

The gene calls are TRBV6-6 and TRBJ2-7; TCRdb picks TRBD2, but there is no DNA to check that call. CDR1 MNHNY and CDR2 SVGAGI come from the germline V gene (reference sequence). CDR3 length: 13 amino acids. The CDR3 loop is CASGVGRASEQYF.

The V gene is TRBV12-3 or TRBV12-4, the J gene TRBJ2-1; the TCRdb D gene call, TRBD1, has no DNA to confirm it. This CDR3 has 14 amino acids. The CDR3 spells CASSQSDRGRIQFF.

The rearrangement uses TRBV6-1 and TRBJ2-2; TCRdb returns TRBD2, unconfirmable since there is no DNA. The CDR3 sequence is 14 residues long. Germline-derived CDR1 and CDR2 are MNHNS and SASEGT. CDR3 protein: CASTSGRATGELFF.

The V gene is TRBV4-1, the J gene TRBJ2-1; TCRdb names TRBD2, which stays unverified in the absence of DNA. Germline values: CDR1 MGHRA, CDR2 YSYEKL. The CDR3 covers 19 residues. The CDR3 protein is CASSQAPGLAVPAYNEQFF.

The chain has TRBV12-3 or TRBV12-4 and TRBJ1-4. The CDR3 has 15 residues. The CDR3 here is CASSLAGATNEKLFF.

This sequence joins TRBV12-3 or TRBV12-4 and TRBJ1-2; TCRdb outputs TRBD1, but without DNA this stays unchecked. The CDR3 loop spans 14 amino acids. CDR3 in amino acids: CASSLYGTAYGYTF.

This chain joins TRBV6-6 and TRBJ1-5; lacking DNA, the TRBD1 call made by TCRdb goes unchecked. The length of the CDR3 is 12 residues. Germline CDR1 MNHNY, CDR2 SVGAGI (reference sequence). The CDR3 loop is CASNTGAQPQHF.

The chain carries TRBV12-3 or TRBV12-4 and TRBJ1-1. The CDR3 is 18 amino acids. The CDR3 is CASSLVLRGGSSNTEAFF.

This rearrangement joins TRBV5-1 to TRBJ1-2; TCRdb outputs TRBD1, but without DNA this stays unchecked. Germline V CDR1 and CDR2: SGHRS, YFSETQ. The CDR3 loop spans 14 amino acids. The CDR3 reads CASSLGGQVIGYTF.

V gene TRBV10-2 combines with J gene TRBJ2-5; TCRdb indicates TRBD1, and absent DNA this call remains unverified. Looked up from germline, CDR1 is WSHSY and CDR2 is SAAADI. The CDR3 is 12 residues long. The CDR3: CASAGTGETQYF.

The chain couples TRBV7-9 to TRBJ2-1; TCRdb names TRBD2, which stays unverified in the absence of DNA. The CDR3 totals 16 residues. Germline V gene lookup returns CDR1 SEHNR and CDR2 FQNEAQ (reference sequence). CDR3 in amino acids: CASSPFRTSGINEQFF.

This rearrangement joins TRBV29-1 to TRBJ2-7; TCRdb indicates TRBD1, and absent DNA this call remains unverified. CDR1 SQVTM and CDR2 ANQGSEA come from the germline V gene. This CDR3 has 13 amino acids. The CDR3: CSVGRRQGYEQYF.

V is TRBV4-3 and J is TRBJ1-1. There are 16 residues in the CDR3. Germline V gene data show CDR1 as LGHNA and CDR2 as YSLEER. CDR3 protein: CASSPGGSRVNTEAFF.

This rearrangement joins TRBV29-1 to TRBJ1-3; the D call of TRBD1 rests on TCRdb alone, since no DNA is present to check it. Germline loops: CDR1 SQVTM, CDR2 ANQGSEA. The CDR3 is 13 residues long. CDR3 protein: CSVDSGAGNTIYF.

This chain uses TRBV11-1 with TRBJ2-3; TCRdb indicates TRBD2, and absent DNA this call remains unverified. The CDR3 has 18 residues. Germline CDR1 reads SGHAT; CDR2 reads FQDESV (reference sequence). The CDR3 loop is CASSLLTSGTLSTDTQYF.